One sample yielded the 28 T cell receptor beta chains listed below, sequenced in a study of blood T cell repertoires in COVID-19. Libraries were prepared by immunoSEQ multiplex PCR; TCRdb keeps only in-frame clonotypes and omits some of them. The data show about 350,000 clones, about 90% seen once. The specimen was PBMCs or T cells enriched from blood (not recorded which). Receptors were obtained from a woman under 40 who had been exposed to COVID-19.

The rearrangement links TRBV9 to TRBJ2-7; D is unresolved. Germline-derived CDR1 and CDR2 are SGDLS and YYNGEE. The ends were cut back, 0 bases at V and 2 bases at J, with 9 bases in the middle. The CDR3 consists of 14 residues. CDR3 amino acids: CASSVGISTYEQYF. Here the CDR3 DNA reads TGTGCCAGCAGCGTAGGTATTAGCACCTACGAGCAGTACTTC.

This clone was counted once. The chain recombines TRBV29-1 with TRBJ1-4; D is perhaps TRBD1 (6 bases). The ends were cut back, 5 bases at V and 2 bases at J, with 9 bases in the middle. CDR1 and CDR2 (germline): SQVTM, ANQGSEA. The CDR3 has 13 residues. CDR3 in DNA: TGCAGCGTTATGCAGGGGACTAATGAAAAACTGTTTTTT. Amino acids: CSVMQGTNEKLFF. The full variable domain, in which reference TRBV29-1 and TRBJ1-4 provide the parts outside the CDR3, is SAVISQKPSRDICQRGTSLTIQCQVDSQVTMMFWYRQQPGQSLTLIATANQGSEATYESGFVIDKFPISRPNLTFSTLTVSNMSPEDSSIYLCSVMQGTNEKLFFGSGTQLSVL.

The CDR3 here is CATSREWRAEQYF. In DNA form, the CDR3 reads TGTGCCACCAGCAGAGAATGGAGGGCCGAGCAGTACTTC. The chain recombines TRBV15 with TRBJ2-7, with a possible D match to TRBD2 (6 bases). Germline CDR1 LNHNV, CDR2 YYDKDF (reference sequence). The CDR3 sequence is 13 residues long. V lost 0 bases and J 6 bases, leaving 9 bases between the germline ends. Using reference TRBV15 and TRBJ2-7 for the parts outside the CDR3, the full variable domain is DAMVIQNPRYQVTQFGKPVTLSCSQTLNHNVMYWYQQKSSQAPKLLFHYYDKDFNNEADTPDNFQSRRPNTSFCFLDIRSPGLGDTAMYLCATSREWRAEQYFGPGTRLTVT.

This clone came up a few times. This chain connects TRBV13 to TRBJ2-7; 9 bases align to TRBD1. CDR1 and CDR2 (germline): PRHDT, FYEKMQ (reference sequence). This CDR3 spans 14 amino acids. J lost 3 bases, V lost 6 bases, and 6 bases had no gene match. The CDR3 region has the DNA TGTGCCAGCAGTTCCGACAGGGGGTTCTACGAGCAGTACTTC. As protein: CASSSDRGFYEQYF.

The CDR3 reads CASSWGGRGIETQYF. As DNA, the CDR3 is TGTGCCAGCAGTTGGGGGGGCCGAGGGATTGAGACCCAGTACTTC. The rearrangement uses TRBV27 and TRBJ2-5; D perhaps matches TRBD2 (7 bases). The V end lost 4 bases, the J end lost 5 bases, and 17 bases lay between the germline ends. This CDR3 has 15 amino acids. Germline V gives CDR1 MNHEY, CDR2 SMNVEV (reference sequence).

This clone occurred once. The chain carries TRBV11-2 and TRBJ2-7, with 9 bases lining up with TRBD1. Germline loops: CDR1 SGHAT, CDR2 FQNNGV. The CDR3 loop spans 19 amino acids. Unmatched junction bases numbered 16, after V lost 1 base and J lost 3 bases. The DNA for the CDR3 is TGTGCCAGCAGCTTAGGGGACAGGGTTAAGGGAGGCACCTACTACGAGCAGTACTTC. Translated: CASSLGDRVKGGTYYEQYF.

This chain connects TRBV11-3 to TRBJ1-2; D not resolved. CDR1 is SGHNT and CDR2 is YENEEA in the germline V gene. V was pared by 2 bases and J by 8 bases, with 18 bases between. The CDR3 sequence is 15 residues long. CDR3 sequence (DNA): TGTGCCAGCAGCTTAAGTGGTACGGAGGCTGGAGGCTACACCTTC. It specifies CASSLSGTEAGGYTF.

The chain recombines TRBV21-1 with TRBJ2-7; TRBD1 is the table's D call, not checked against the DNA. TRBV21-1 is a recognized pseudogene. The length of the CDR3 is 13 residues. This chain's CDR3 is CASRQGSSYEQYF. Written as DNA, the CDR3 is TGTGCCAGCAGACAGGGGAGCTCCTACGAGCAGTACTTC.

The rearrangement uses TRBV10-2 and TRBJ2-3; 7 nucleotides match TRBD2. Germline V gene data show CDR1 as WSHSY and CDR2 as SAAADI. The ends lost 0 bases at V and 5 bases at J; junction bases unmatched: 11. This CDR3 spans 17 amino acids. The CDR3: CASSESPPGGRRDTQYF. The DNA of the CDR3 is TGCGCCAGCAGTGAGTCGCCCCCTGGCGGGAGAAGAGATACGCAGTATTTT.

The rearrangement joins TRBV11-2 to TRBJ1-4; weak D call: TRBD1 (5 bases). The germline V and J ends were trimmed by 5 bases and 8 bases, with 15 bases remaining between them. Germline V CDR1 and CDR2: SGHAT, FQNNGV. The CDR3 totals 14 residues. The CDR3 bases are TGTGCCAGCAGCCCATGGGCAGGGTTCGAAAAACTGTTTTTT. Encoded protein: CASSPWAGFEKLFF.

The rearrangement joins TRBV25-1 to TRBJ1-3; 7 bases line up with TRBD1. This CDR3 comprises 15 residues. Germline CDR1 is MGHDK and CDR2 is SYGVNS. V was clipped by 5 bases and J by 3 bases; unmatched bases: 7. CDR3 in DNA: TGTGCCAGCAGTTTACCAGGGGGTGGTGGAAACACCATATATTTT. This encodes CASSLPGGGGNTIYF. Complete variable domain (other parts from reference TRBV25-1 and TRBJ1-3): EADIYQTPRYLVIGTGKKITLECSQTMGHDKMYWYQQDPGMELHLIHYSYGVNSTEKGDLSSESTVSRIRTEHFPLTLESARPSHTSQYLCASSLPGGGGNTIYFGEGSWLTVV.

The rearrangement uses TRBV9 and TRBJ1-3, with 7 bases that match TRBD1. This CDR3 contains 14 residues. CDR1 is SGDLS, CDR2 YYNGEE, per germline. J lost 2 bases, V lost 5 bases, and 4 bases had no gene match. The CDR3 region has the DNA TGTGCCAGCAGAGCTACAGGGGCTGGAAACACCATATATTTT. It translates to CASRATGAGNTIYF.

V gene TRBV15 combines with J gene TRBJ2-7; 7 bases are shared with TRBD1. The CDR3 is 14 amino acids. With V trimmed by 3 bases and J by 5 bases, 7 bases remained unmatched. The V gene's germline CDR1 is LNHNV and CDR2 YYDKDF (reference sequence). The chain's CDR3 is CATSRTGKDDEQYF. Written as DNA, the CDR3 is TGTGCCACCAGCAGGACAGGGAAGGACGACGAGCAGTACTTC.

The V gene is TRBV30, the J gene TRBJ1-3; D is unclear. CDR1 and CDR2 (germline): GTSNPN, SVGIG (reference sequence). This CDR3 is 13 amino acids long. The V and J ends lost 4 bases and 0 bases respectively, with 7 bases between them. CDR3 sequence (DNA): TGTGCCTGGATGGGCTACTCTGGAAACACCATATATTTT. Translated, it gives CAWMGYSGNTIYF.

DNA for the CDR3: TGTGCCAGTAGGATGGACAGGTACTCTGGAAACACCATATATTTT. Protein sequence: CASRMDRYSGNTIYF. The chain carries TRBV19 and TRBJ1-3; TRBD1 matches at 7 bases. The CDR3 runs to 15 residues. Germline V gene data show CDR1 as LNHDA and CDR2 as SQIVND (reference sequence). V was clipped by 6 bases and J by 0 bases; unmatched bases: 5.

The CDR3 protein is CASSVVQFTDTQYF. CDR3 in DNA: TGTGCCAGCAGCGTAGTACAGTTCACAGATACGCAGTATTTT. This chain uses TRBV9 with TRBJ2-3; D gene uncertain. The V end was cut by 0 bases, the J end by 2 bases, with 7 bases between. CDR1 is SGDLS and CDR2 is YYNGEE in the germline V gene. The CDR3 has 14 residues.

This chain joins TRBV18 and TRBJ1-1; D is undetermined. This CDR3 has 12 residues. Trimming cost V 6 bases and J 1 base, with 6 bases left between them. The germline V gene has CDR1 KGHSH and CDR2 LQKENI. CDR3 DNA sequence: TGTGCCAGCTCGGCAGGGAACACTGAAGCTTTCTTT. Encoded protein: CASSAGNTEAFF.

The CDR3 DNA reads as TGTGCCAGCAGCTCGACAGGGCCCCGTGGCTACACCTTC. It yields the protein CASSSTGPRGYTF. This chain links TRBV28 with TRBJ1-2; 7 positions agree with TRBD1. This CDR3 is 13 amino acids long. The ends lost 6 bases at V and 7 bases at J; junction bases unmatched: 8. CDR1 MDHEN and CDR2 SYDVKM come from the germline V gene.

This clone was found a few times. Other DNA sequences from this sample encode an identical CDR3 as well. This sequence joins TRBV28 and TRBJ1-5, with 7 bases identical to TRBD1. Trimming removed 6 bases from V and 8 bases from J; junction bases left unmatched: 10. The CDR3 runs 14 residues. CDR1 and CDR2 from the germline V gene are MDHEN and SYDVKM. CDR3 coding DNA: TGTGCCAGCAGCCCGAGACAGGGCTGGGAGCCCCAGCATTTT. Translating gives CASSPRQGWEPQHF. Combining the CDR3 with reference TRBV28 and TRBJ1-5 gives the whole variable domain DVKVTQSSRYLVKRTGEKVFLECVQDMDHENMFWYRQDPGLGLRLIYFSYDVKMKEKGDIPEGYSVSREKKERFSLILESASTNQTSMYLCASSPRQGWEPQHFGDGTRLSIL.

The chain uses TRBV6-2 or TRBV6-3 and TRBJ2-3; TRBD2 matches at 9 bases. The CDR3 covers 16 residues. Germline-derived CDR1 and CDR2 are MNHEY and SVGEGT. The trim removed 5 bases at V and 0 bases at J, leaving 6 bases unmatched. This CDR3 is CASSLAGSPSTDTQYF. The DNA for the CDR3 is TGTGCCAGCAGTCTAGCGGGATCCCCAAGCACAGATACGCAGTATTTT.

The genes are TRBV7-9 and TRBJ2-7; D might be TRBD1 (6 bases). There are 14 residues in the CDR3. Germline values: CDR1 SEHNR, CDR2 FQNEAQ (reference sequence). Deletions cut 0 bases from V and 7 bases from J, with 13 bases between. This chain's CDR3 is CASSLAGAVIEQYF. The CDR3 bases are TGTGCCAGCAGCTTAGCGGGGGCAGTTATTGAGCAGTACTTC. Drawing the rest from reference TRBV7-9 and TRBJ2-7, the complete variable domain is DTGVSQNPRHKITKRGQNVTFRCDPISEHNRLYWYRQTLGQGPEFLTYFQNEAQLEKSRLLSDRFSAERPKGSFSTLEIQRTEQGDSAMYLCASSLAGAVIEQYFGPGTRLTVT.

CDR3 in DNA: TGTGCCATCAGCTTGGGACTAGCGAAAGAGACCCAGTACTTC. This sequence encodes CAISLGLAKETQYF. The rearrangement joins TRBV10-3 to TRBJ2-5, with 10 positions matching TRBD2. With 6 bases clipped from V and 3 bases from J, the junction kept 4 bases outside the gene matches. Germline CDR1 reads ENHRY; CDR2 reads SYGVKD. CDR3 length equals 14 residues.

V gene TRBV19 combines with J gene TRBJ2-3; 13 bases are a match to TRBD2. Germline-derived CDR1 and CDR2 are LNHDA and SQIVND (reference sequence). The CDR3 has 17 amino acids. Trimming removed 3 bases from V and 1 base from J; junction bases left unmatched: 4. CDR3 bases: TGTGCCAGTAGTATGCGGACTAGCGGGGGACGCACAGATACGCAGTATTTT. It translates to CASSMRTSGGRTDTQYF.

The chain is built from TRBV6-1 and TRBJ1-5; tentatively, D is TRBD1 (5 bases). This CDR3 contains 13 residues. Looked up from germline, CDR1 is MNHNS and CDR2 is SASEGT. V lost 1 base to trimming and J lost 10 bases, with 11 bases between them. The CDR3 region is CASSEVQGGPQHF. In DNA form, the CDR3 reads TGTGCCAGCAGTGAAGTCCAGGGCGGACCCCAGCATTTT.

The chain is built from TRBV7-9 and TRBJ1-1; 7 bases align to TRBD1. The CDR3 contains 15 residues. Germline V lookup: CDR1 SEHNR, CDR2 FQNEAQ (reference sequence). Losses at the gene ends were 4 bases for V and 2 bases for J; bases not matched to a gene: 7. CDR3 DNA sequence: TGTGCCAGCAGCTCTAAGACAGGGCTTAACACTGAAGCTTTCTTT. Translation: CASSSKTGLNTEAFF.

This chain joins TRBV6-6 and TRBJ1-1; TRBD1 might be the D (5 bases). V lost 1 base and J 4 bases, leaving 13 bases between the germline ends. The CDR3 length is 15 residues. Germline CDR1 and CDR2: MNHNY and SVGAGI (reference sequence). The DNA for the CDR3 is TGTGCCAGCAGTTACTTGGGGATGGGGGGCACTGAAGCTTTCTTT. Protein product: CASSYLGMGGTEAFF.

The chain uses TRBV19 and TRBJ2-1; possible D gene TRBD2, 5 bases. In germline, CDR1 is LNHDA, CDR2 SQIVND (reference sequence). The CDR3 covers 17 residues. V was trimmed by 0 bases and J by 1 base, leaving 13 bases between them. CDR3 sequence reads: CASSIDFSAGSYNEQFF. CDR3 sequence (DNA): TGTGCCAGTAGTATAGATTTCTCGGCGGGTTCCTACAATGAGCAGTTCTTC.

The rearrangement joins TRBV5-8 to TRBJ2-3; D is unresolved. The CDR3 contains 15 residues. The ends were cut back, 0 bases at V and 0 bases at J, with 8 bases in the middle. CDR1 and CDR2 (germline): SGHTS, YDEGEE. The CDR3 nucleotides are TGTGCCAGCAGCTTGGCCGTATCCAGCACAGATACGCAGTATTTT. Translating gives CASSLAVSSTDTQYF.